These 21 T cell receptor beta chains were sequenced from one sample in a study of cytomegalovirus exposure and HLA in healthy donors. The PCR used 60 Vbeta and 13 Jbeta primers. The table came from immunoSEQ multiplex PCR; TCRdb's copy has only in-frame clones and leaves some out. The sample includes under 200,000 clones, around 80% of them seen just once. The sample was PBMCs. These receptors were collected from a woman between 50 and 59 years old in good health and CMV-seronegative.

V and J are TRBV4-1 and TRBJ1-2; tentative D call: TRBD1 (6 bases). The CDR3 loop spans 19 amino acids. Germline loops: CDR1 MGHRA, CDR2 YSYEKL. Trimming shortened V by 2 bases and J by 4 bases, and 26 bases separated the two germline ends. The DNA for the CDR3 is TGCGCCAGCAGCCAATTAGCCGTTCGCATAGGGGGGGGTATCTATGGCTACACCTTC. This gives the protein CASSQLAVRIGGGIYGYTF.

The chain carries TRBV5-1 and TRBJ1-2, with D tentatively TRBD1 (5 bases). Trimming stripped 0 bases from V and 7 bases from J, with 13 bases between. Germline CDR1 SGHRS, CDR2 YFSETQ. The CDR3 is 14 residues long. The chain's CDR3 is CASSLGQGLGGYTF. CDR3 sequence (DNA): TGCGCCAGCAGCTTGGGTCAGGGCTTGGGTGGCTACACCTTC. The full variable domain, rest sourced from reference TRBV5-1 and TRBJ1-2, is KAGVTQTPRYLIKTRGQQVTLSCSPISGHRSVSWYQQTPGQGLQFLFEYFSETQRNKGNFPGRFSGRQFSNSRSEMNVSTLELGDSALYLCASSLGQGLGGYTFGSGTRLTVV.

The chain has TRBV7-9 and TRBJ2-1; D is possibly TRBD1 (5 bases). Germline lookup yields CDR1 SEHNR and CDR2 FQNEAQ (reference sequence). This CDR3 comprises 13 residues. With 4 bases removed from V and 5 bases from J, the gap between germline ends came to 9 bases. CDR3 sequence: CASSYDRDNEQFF. DNA of the CDR3: TGTGCCAGCAGCTACGACAGAGACAATGAGCAGTTCTTC.

The table lists this clone with a few counts. V gene TRBV10-2 combines with J gene TRBJ2-5; maybe TRBD2 (6 bases). CDR3 length equals 18 residues. Germline CDR1 is WSHSY and CDR2 is SAAADI. Trimming stripped 3 bases from V and 0 bases from J, with 20 bases between. In DNA form, the CDR3 reads TGCGCCAGCAGTGAAGACGGATTTCGCGGGGTAGACCAAGAGACCCAGTACTTC. It codes for CASSEDGFRGVDQETQYF.

The chain couples TRBV9 to TRBJ2-5, with a weak D call TRBD1 (6 bases). Trimming cost V 2 bases and J 4 bases, with 12 bases left between them. The length of the CDR3 is 14 residues. Germline CDR1 reads SGDLS; CDR2 reads YYNGEE. CDR3 protein: CASSVGTLGETQYF. For the CDR3, the DNA is TGTGCCAGCAGCGTCGGGACACTGGGAGAGACCCAGTACTTC.

V gene TRBV9 combines with J gene TRBJ1-3; D is uncertain. The CDR3 runs 15 residues. From germline, CDR1 is SGDLS and CDR2 YYNGEE. Trimming stripped 0 bases from V and 0 bases from J, with 7 bases between. DNA for the CDR3: TGTGCCAGCAGCGTAGTAGAGAGCTCTGGAAACACCATATATTTT. Amino acids: CASSVVESSGNTIYF. Variable domain in full (rest from reference TRBV9 and TRBJ1-3): DSGVTQTPKHLITATGQRVTLRCSPRSGDLSVYWYQQSLDQGLQFLIQYYNGEERAKGNILERFSAQQFPDLHSELNLSSLELGDSALYFCASSVVESSGNTIYFGEGSWLTVV.

Turning to this clone: Within the sample, other DNA sequences also encode this same CDR3. The chain employs TRBV4-3 and TRBJ2-7; 7 nucleotides align to TRBD1. The length of the CDR3 is 15 residues. Losses at the gene ends were 0 bases for V and 2 bases for J; bases not matched to a gene: 4. Germline V gene lookup returns CDR1 LGHNA and CDR2 YSLEER. The CDR3 loop reads CASSQETGNTYEQYF. CDR3 bases: TGCGCCAGCAGCCAAGAGACAGGGAACACCTACGAGCAGTACTTC.

In the case of this clone: A junction boundary mismatches the germline segment, possibly from a read error. The rearrangement joins TRBV7-9 to TRBJ1-2; D perhaps matches TRBD1 (5 bases). The germline gives CDR1 SEHNR, CDR2 FQNEAQ (reference sequence). CDR3 length: 14 amino acids. CDR3 nucleotides: TGTTCCAGCAGCTTAGCCCCAGGGATCTATGGCTACACCTTC. Its translation is CSSSLAPGIYGYTF.

This chain links TRBV18 with TRBJ1-2; 8 nucleotides agree with TRBD1. Germline V gene data show CDR1 as KGHSH and CDR2 as LQKENI. The V gene end was trimmed by 4 bases and the J gene end by 8 bases; junction bases not matched to a gene: 6. This CDR3 is 13 amino acids long. The chain's CDR3 is CASSLRGTGGYTF. CDR3 nucleotide sequence: TGTGCCAGCTCACTTCGGGGGACAGGCGGCTACACCTTC.

The chain combines TRBV28 with TRBJ2-7; perhaps TRBD2 as D (5 bases). The CDR3 is made up of 16 amino acids. The V end lost 5 bases, the J end lost 2 bases, and 19 bases lay between the germline ends. Per germline, CDR1 MDHEN and CDR2 SYDVKM. The chain's CDR3 is CASSPELSGYPYEQYF. DNA for the CDR3: TGTGCCAGCAGTCCAGAACTCAGCGGCTACCCCTACGAGCAGTACTTC.

This clone was observed a few times. The chain employs TRBV2 and TRBJ2-7; D is unresolved. CDR1 SNHLY and CDR2 FYNNEI come from the germline V gene. The V and J ends lost 1 base and 2 bases respectively, with 9 bases between them. This CDR3 is built from 14 residues. The CDR3 region is CASSEGQRTYEQYF. CDR3 DNA sequence: TGTGCCAGCAGTGAAGGGCAGCGTACCTACGAGCAGTACTTC. Drawing the rest from reference TRBV2 and TRBJ2-7, the complete variable domain is EPEVTQTPSHQVTQMGQEVILRCVPISNHLYFYWYRQILGQKVEFLVSFYNNEISEKSEIFDDQFSVERPDGSNFTLKIRSTKLEDSAMYFCASSEGQRTYEQYFGPGTRLTVT.

The chain employs TRBV5-1 and TRBJ1-4; D remains unclear. Trimming took off 4 bases at V and 0 bases at J, with 16 bases between the two ends. The CDR3 is made up of 17 amino acids. Germline CDR1 and CDR2: SGHRS and YFSETQ. The CDR3 sequence is CASSADAIATTNEKLFF. CDR3 nucleotides: TGCGCCAGCAGCGCAGACGCGATAGCAACAACTAATGAAAAACTGTTTTTT. Full variable domain (missing parts from reference TRBV5-1 and TRBJ1-4): KAGVTQTPRYLIKTRGQQVTLSCSPISGHRSVSWYQQTPGQGLQFLFEYFSETQRNKGNFPGRFSGRQFSNSRSEMNVSTLELGDSALYLCASSADAIATTNEKLFFGSGTQLSVL.

This clone was recorded once. This chain links TRBV27 with TRBJ2-4; 7 bases are shared with TRBD1. Germline CDR1 MNHEY, CDR2 SMNVEV (reference sequence). The V gene end was trimmed by 6 bases and the J gene end by 6 bases; junction bases not matched to a gene: 17. The CDR3 runs 17 residues. The CDR3 region has the DNA TGTGCCAGCAGCCCCGAGGGGGCGGTGGTAGGGTTAAACATTCAGTACTTC. This translates into CASSPEGAVVGLNIQYF.

The chain is built from TRBV5-6 and TRBJ2-7, with D perhaps matching TRBD2 (6 bases). The germline gives CDR1 SGHDT, CDR2 YYEEEE. The CDR3 extends over 14 amino acids. Trimming pared 4 bases from V and 0 bases from J, leaving 11 bases between. The CDR3 protein is CASSPGLGSYEQYF. The CDR3 DNA reads TGTGCCAGCAGCCCGGGACTGGGCTCCTACGAGCAGTACTTC.

The V call is TRBV2, the J call TRBJ2-7, with TRBD2 identical over 10 bases. Trimming cost V 9 bases and J 7 bases; bases outside gene matches: 12. The CDR3 spans 14 residues. Germline CDR1 and CDR2: SNHLY and FYNNEI. CDR3: CASGEREGLVEQYF. The CDR3 DNA sequence: TGTGCCAGTGGGGAGCGGGAGGGCCTGGTAGAGCAGTACTTC.

The chain joins TRBV6-5 to TRBJ1-3; no definite D call. This CDR3 has 15 residues. The V gene lost 9 bases and the J gene lost 0 bases, with 15 bases spanning the gap. Germline V gene sequence: CDR1 MNHEY, CDR2 SVGAGI. The CDR3 DNA follows: TGTGCCAGTATTACTACATCAAGCTCTGGAAACACCATATATTTT. Protein product: CASITTSSSGNTIYF.

The V call is TRBV5-1, the J call TRBJ1-1; no clear D. CDR3 length equals 12 residues. Trimming took 7 bases from V and 10 from J, leaving 17 bases between them. The germline CDR1 and CDR2 sequences are SGHRS and YFSETQ. The CDR3 loop reads CASGLDPPGAFF. The CDR3 bases are TGCGCCAGCGGACTGGACCCTCCGGGAGCTTTCTTT.

The rearrangement joins TRBV10-3 to TRBJ2-1, with 7 nucleotides matching TRBD1. CDR3 length equals 17 residues. With V trimmed by 10 bases and J by 1 base, 16 bases remained unmatched. Germline assignment: CDR1 ENHRY and CDR2 SYGVKD. CDR3 region: CATTDPRGGLSYNEQFF. CDR3 DNA: TGTGCCACGACTGACCCCCGAGGGGGCCTATCCTACAATGAGCAGTTCTTC.

This clone was recorded once. The J gene is TRBJ1-4, the V gene TRBV19; 7 positions match TRBD1. This CDR3 region has 11 residues. Trimming cost V 7 bases and J 8 bases; bases outside gene matches: 1. The germline V gene encodes CDR1 LNHDA and CDR2 SQIVND (reference sequence). The CDR3 DNA reads as TGTGCCAGTAACAGGGGAGAAAAACTGTTTTTT. This translates into CASNRGEKLFF.

This clone was detected a few times. This rearrangement joins TRBV27 to TRBJ1-5, with D possibly being TRBD1 (6 bases). V lost 5 bases and J lost 14, with 25 bases in between. Germline V gene lookup returns CDR1 MNHEY and CDR2 SMNVEV (reference sequence). This CDR3 has 15 residues. CDR3 amino acids: CASSPRPPRDNIEHF. CDR3 in DNA: TGTGCCAGCAGTCCACGCCCGCCTCGGGACAACATCGAGCATTTT.

This chain connects TRBV30 to TRBJ1-2; weak D call: TRBD1 (6 bases). V shed 0 bases and J shed 2 bases, with 13 bases lying between them. CDR3 size: 15 residues. Per germline, CDR1 GTSNPN and CDR2 SVGIG (reference sequence). CDR3 sequence (DNA): TGTGCCTGGAGTGTCCCCACACAGGGAAACTATGGCTACACCTTC. It codes for CAWSVPTQGNYGYTF.